Presented here are 21 T cell receptor beta chains from one specimen sequenced in a study of shared clonotypes between healthy human individuals. Data came from immunoSEQ multiplex PCR; TCRdb stores just in-frame clones and leaves some out. The sample consists of over 850,000 clones, about four fifths of them appearing once. Sequencing was performed on memory CD4+ T cells from PBMCs. Subset described: CD45RA-negative fraction. These receptors all stem from a young man in good health. Some clones in this sample may be carry-over from other donors' samples.

In regard to this clone: Just one base apart from a much larger clone, this may be a read error. CDR3 in DNA: TGCGCCAGCAGCTCCCAGCTGAACACTGAAGCTTTCTTT. Protein sequence: CASSSQLNTEAFF. The J gene is TRBJ1-1, the V gene TRBV5-1; no firm D call. V shed 3 bases and J shed 0 bases, with 6 bases lying between them. CDR3 length equals 13 residues. Germline V gene sequence: CDR1 SGHRS, CDR2 YFSETQ. The whole variable domain, filled in from reference TRBV5-1 and TRBJ1-1, reads KAGVTQTPRYLIKTRGQQVTLSCSPISGHRSVSWYQQTPGQGLQFLFEYFSETQRNKGNFPGRFSGRQFSNSRSEMNVSTLELGDSALYLCASSSQLNTEAFFGQGTRLTVV.

V gene TRBV5-6 combines with J gene TRBJ2-7; no clear D. V was cut by 0 bases and J by 2 bases, with 9 bases left in between. In germline, CDR1 is SGHDT, CDR2 YYEEEE. This CDR3 comprises 14 residues. The DNA for the CDR3 is TGTGCCAGCAGCTTGGGACTGACGACCTACGAGCAGTACTTC. Encoded protein: CASSLGLTTYEQYF.

The chain couples TRBV7-2 to TRBJ2-5; D is ambiguous. Germline V gene data show CDR1 as SGHTA and CDR2 as FQGNSA. The CDR3 contains 13 residues. The V and J ends lost 6 bases and 5 bases respectively, with 13 bases between them. The CDR3 protein is CASSSGPRETQYF. CDR3 sequence (DNA): TGTGCCAGCAGTTCCGGGCCCAGGGAGACCCAGTACTTC.

The V and J genes are TRBV28 and TRBJ1-5; 10 nucleotides match TRBD1. This CDR3 has 15 residues. The germline V gene encodes CDR1 MDHEN and CDR2 SYDVKM. After removal of 8 bases from V and 4 bases from J, the junction contained 8 bases not matched to a gene. The CDR3 sequence is CASHGQGGVNQPQHF. The CDR3 region has the DNA TGTGCCAGCCACGGACAGGGGGGTGTTAATCAGCCCCAGCATTTT.

The rearrangement links TRBV5-1 to TRBJ1-2; no clear D gene. Germline CDR1 is SGHRS and CDR2 is YFSETQ. Trimming shortened V by 3 bases and J by 0 bases, and 15 bases separated the two germline ends. The CDR3 is 16 amino acids. In DNA, the CDR3 is TGCGCCAGCAGCTCGGAATTCATCGACACTAACTATGGCTACACCTTC. Translated, it gives CASSSEFIDTNYGYTF. Drawing the rest from reference TRBV5-1 and TRBJ1-2, the complete variable domain is KAGVTQTPRYLIKTRGQQVTLSCSPISGHRSVSWYQQTPGQGLQFLFEYFSETQRNKGNFPGRFSGRQFSNSRSEMNVSTLELGDSALYLCASSSEFIDTNYGYTFGSGTRLTVV.

V is TRBV6-7 and J is TRBJ2-5; 10 positions match TRBD2. TRBV6-7 qualifies as an ORF whose function is uncertain. The CDR3 sequence is 15 residues long. J was trimmed by 5 bases and V by 6 bases; bases with no gene match: 9. Here the CDR3 DNA reads TGTGCCAGCAGAAATCGGCTAGCGGGAGACGAGACCCAGTACTTC. Translation: CASRNRLAGDETQYF.

The sample holds one count of this clone. The chain has TRBV9 and TRBJ1-2; D may be TRBD1 (6 bases). Deletions cut 3 bases from V and 7 bases from J, with 16 bases between. Looked up from germline, CDR1 is SGDLS and CDR2 is YYNGEE. This CDR3 spans 14 amino acids. Here the CDR3 reads CASSARIGGLGYTF. As DNA, the CDR3 is TGTGCCAGCAGCGCAAGAATAGGGGGGCTTGGCTACACCTTC.

The J gene is TRBJ2-1, the V gene TRBV7-3; 8 bases match TRBD2. The ends lost 2 bases at V and 6 bases at J; junction bases unmatched: 12. The CDR3 contains 17 residues. Per germline, CDR1 SGHTA and CDR2 FQGTGA. CDR3 in DNA: TGTGCCAGCAGCTTACATCCCAGAGCGGGAGAAGTCAATGAGCAGTTCTTC. Translation gives CASSLHPRAGEVNEQFF.

The V and J genes are TRBV30 and TRBJ1-5; D ambiguous. Germline assignment: CDR1 GTSNPN and CDR2 SVGIG (reference sequence). The CDR3 has 14 residues. Trimming took 2 bases from V and 7 from J, leaving 15 bases between them. CDR3 amino acids: CAWSREGFLQPQHF. CDR3 nucleotides: TGTGCCTGGAGTCGGGAAGGGTTTTTGCAGCCCCAGCATTTT.

This clone was seen many times. The genes are TRBV30 and TRBJ1-5; TRBD1 matches at 8 bases. Germline CDR1 reads GTSNPN; CDR2 reads SVGIG (reference sequence). Unmatched junction bases numbered 8, after V lost 0 bases and J lost 7 bases. The CDR3 has 15 amino acids. The CDR3 loop reads CAWSVQGGGRQPQHF. In nucleotides, the CDR3 is TGTGCCTGGAGTGTACAGGGGGGGGGTAGGCAGCCCCAGCATTTT.

The chain employs TRBV5-4 and TRBJ2-5, with TRBD1 identical over 11 bases. Germline V lookup: CDR1 SGHNT, CDR2 YYREEE (reference sequence). Germline trimming cut 6 bases from V and 5 bases from J; bases unmatched to any gene: 12. The CDR3 contains 16 residues. Here the CDR3 DNA reads TGTGCCAGCACCTTTGGGACAGGGGGATTGTCGGAGACCCAGTACTTC. The encoded protein is CASTFGTGGLSETQYF.

This sequence joins TRBV28 and TRBJ2-7, with D perhaps TRBD2 (6 bases). This CDR3 contains 14 residues. The germline CDR1 and CDR2 sequences are MDHEN and SYDVKM. With 7 bases removed from V and 3 bases from J, the gap between germline ends came to 16 bases. In DNA form, the CDR3 reads TGTGCCAGCACCGACCGACTAGTCGTCTACGAGCAGTACTTC. It is translated as CASTDRLVVYEQYF.

The genes are TRBV7-9 and TRBJ1-2; weak D call: TRBD1 (5 bases). V lost 2 bases, J lost 8 bases, and 21 bases lay in between. Germline V gene data show CDR1 as SEHNR and CDR2 as FQNEAQ (reference sequence). The length of the CDR3 is 16 residues. CDR3 protein: CASSLSTGASVKGYTF. CDR3 DNA: TGTGCCAGCAGCTTAAGCACCGGGGCATCAGTCAAGGGCTACACCTTC.

The rearrangement joins TRBV7-2 to TRBJ2-6; 8 bases are a match to TRBD1. There are 16 residues in the CDR3. CDR1 is SGHTA and CDR2 is FQGNSA in the germline V gene. The trim removed 4 bases at V and 4 bases at J, leaving 6 bases unmatched. Written as DNA, the CDR3 is TGTGCCAGCAGCTACACAGGGGGGTCCGGGGCCAACGTCCTGACTTTC. This gives the protein CASSYTGGSGANVLTF.

This chain links TRBV29-1 with TRBJ2-7, with TRBD1 matching 7 bases. V lost 7 bases, J lost 7 bases, and 10 bases stayed unmatched. The CDR3 spans 12 residues. CDR1 is SQVTM and CDR2 is ANQGSEA in the germline V gene. The CDR3 DNA sequence: TGCAGCGCAGACTTACAGGGGCGGGAGCAGTACTTC. This sequence encodes CSADLQGREQYF.

V is TRBV5-4 and J is TRBJ1-2, with 7 nucleotides matching TRBD1. This CDR3 is 13 amino acids long. V lost 4 bases and J lost 7; bases outside the gene matches: 7. Germline V gene sequence: CDR1 SGHNT, CDR2 YYREEE (reference sequence). CDR3 residues: CASSLQGEGGYTF. CDR3 DNA: TGTGCCAGCAGCCTCCAGGGGGAGGGTGGCTACACCTTC.

The rearrangement uses TRBV5-1 and TRBJ2-5; D remains ambiguous. The V gene lost 4 bases and the J gene lost 2 bases, with 12 bases spanning the gap. Per the germline V gene, CDR1 is SGHRS and CDR2 is YFSETQ. The CDR3 length is 14 residues. The CDR3 DNA reads as TGCGCCAGCAGCCCGAACGCTCTGCAAGAGACCCAGTACTTC. Protein sequence: CASSPNALQETQYF.

The chain carries TRBV28 and TRBJ2-3; either TRBD1 or TRBD2 may supply D (5 bases each). The CDR3 runs to 16 residues. Looked up from germline, CDR1 is MDHEN and CDR2 is SYDVKM. Deletions cut 7 bases from V and 3 bases from J, with 20 bases between. CDR3 in amino acids: CASNTDSGALTDTQYF. The CDR3 DNA reads TGTGCCAGCAATACCGACTCCGGGGCCCTTACAGATACGCAGTATTTT.

J is TRBJ2-2 and V is TRBV2; D is perhaps TRBD2 (7 bases). Germline V gene sequence: CDR1 SNHLY, CDR2 FYNNEI. Trimming left V 4 bases short and J 6 bases short, with 12 bases between. This CDR3 has 14 residues. The CDR3 DNA reads TGTGCCAGCAGTGTAGGAGGGGGGGCCGGGGAGCTGTTTTTT. Translating it yields CASSVGGGAGELFF.

The chain recombines TRBV6-4 with TRBJ2-7; 10 nucleotides align to TRBD2. The CDR3 sequence is 15 residues long. Unmatched junction bases numbered 10, after V lost 5 bases and J lost 6 bases. CDR1 and CDR2 from the germline V gene are MRHNA and SNTAGT. CDR3 nucleotides: TGTGCCAGCAGTCAAGACAGCGGGAGGGGGGTCGAGCAGTACTTC. Amino acids: CASSQDSGRGVEQYF.

V is TRBV18 and J is TRBJ1-1; no clear D. The germline V gene has CDR1 KGHSH and CDR2 LQKENI. Trimming cost V 3 bases and J 5 bases, with 16 bases left between them. This CDR3 has 15 amino acids. CDR3 region: CASSPSAGRSTEAFF. CDR3 in DNA: TGTGCCAGCTCACCGAGCGCGGGGAGGTCGACTGAAGCTTTCTTT. The full variable domain, in which reference TRBV18 and TRBJ1-1 provide the parts outside the CDR3, is NAGVMQNPRHLVRRRGQEARLRCSPMKGHSHVYWYRQLPEEGLKFMVYLQKENIIDESGMPKERFSAEFPKEGPSILRIQQVVRGDSAAYFCASSPSAGRSTEAFFGQGTRLTVV.